Presented here are 27 T cell receptor beta chains from one specimen sequenced in a study of OX40 agonist ivuxolimab in advanced cancers. Generated by immunoSEQ multiplex PCR, the TCRdb table keeps only in-frame clones and is missing some. In the table there are 65,000 to 95,000 clones, roughly 94% of which are singletons. Material: CD4+ or CD8+ T cells sorted from blood, obtained in a trial of the OX40 agonist ivuxolimab. These receptors came from an adult with an advanced solid tumor such as melanoma, head and neck, liver or kidney cancer.

The chain employs TRBV9 and TRBJ2-7, with D tentatively TRBD1 (6 bases). The CDR3 covers 13 residues. Germline V CDR1 and CDR2: SGDLS, YYNGEE. Between the trimmed V and J ends, which lost 0 bases and 2 bases, there was a span of 6 bases. In DNA, the CDR3 is TGTGCCAGCAGCGTAGGGGACACCTACGAGCAGTACTTC. Translation: CASSVGDTYEQYF. The whole variable domain, remainder taken from reference TRBV9 and TRBJ2-7, is DSGVTQTPKHLITATGQRVTLRCSPRSGDLSVYWYQQSLDQGLQFLIQYYNGEERAKGNILERFSAQQFPDLHSELNLSSLELGDSALYFCASSVGDTYEQYFGPGTRLTVT.

The chain carries TRBV5-1 and TRBJ2-7; D unresolved. V gave up 0 bases and J gave up 3 bases, with 13 bases separating them. This CDR3 region has 15 residues. Germline CDR1 and CDR2: SGHRS and YFSETQ. The CDR3 is CASSLAGLLIYEQYF. In DNA form, the CDR3 reads TGCGCCAGCAGCTTGGCTGGGCTTCTGATCTACGAGCAGTACTTC.

The chain uses TRBV19 and TRBJ2-7; maybe TRBD2 (5 bases). This CDR3 comprises 12 residues. V lost 8 bases, J lost 2 bases, and 10 bases lay in between. Germline CDR1 and CDR2: LNHDA and SQIVND (reference sequence). The CDR3 bases are TGTGCCAGTGGCGCGGGTCCCTACGAGCAGTACTTC. This sequence encodes CASGAGPYEQYF.

The chain uses TRBV9 and TRBJ1-5, with D possibly TRBD1 on 6 matching bases. CDR3 length: 14 residues. Germline-derived CDR1 and CDR2 are SGDLS and YYNGEE. Trimming took off 3 bases at V and 5 bases at J, with 12 bases between the two ends. As DNA, the CDR3 is TGTGCCAGCAGCGAGGGGACATCCTATCAGCCCCAGCATTTT. Translated: CASSEGTSYQPQHF.

This clone was seen a few times. The chain joins TRBV28 to TRBJ1-1; perhaps TRBD1 as D (5 bases). V was pared by 5 bases and J by 7 bases, with 8 bases between. From germline, CDR1 is MDHEN and CDR2 SYDVKM. The CDR3 covers 11 residues. CDR3 sequence (DNA): TGTGCCAGCAGTGTAGACAGTGAAGCTTTCTTT. This gives the protein CASSVDSEAFF.

The J gene is TRBJ2-3, the V gene TRBV28; no clear D. The CDR3 consists of 16 residues. Germline CDR1 is MDHEN and CDR2 is SYDVKM. Trimming took off 6 bases at V and 0 bases at J, with 16 bases between the two ends. The CDR3 sequence: CASSPLAEPSTDTQYF. CDR3 bases: TGTGCCAGCAGCCCCTTGGCAGAACCTAGCACAGATACGCAGTATTTT. Based on the CDR3 plus reference TRBV28 and TRBJ2-3, the full variable domain is DVKVTQSSRYLVKRTGEKVFLECVQDMDHENMFWYRQDPGLGLRLIYFSYDVKMKEKGDIPEGYSVSREKKERFSLILESASTNQTSMYLCASSPLAEPSTDTQYFGPGTRLTVL.

The rearrangement links TRBV28 to TRBJ2-7, with 13 bases matching TRBD2. This CDR3 spans 15 amino acids. J lost 4 bases, V lost 7 bases, and 7 bases had no gene match. Germline V gene data show CDR1 as MDHEN and CDR2 as SYDVKM. This CDR3 reads CASTWTSGGVYEQYF. The CDR3 coding sequence is TGTGCCAGCACCTGGACTAGCGGGGGAGTATACGAGCAGTACTTC.

The genes are TRBV19 and TRBJ2-1; 9 bases fit TRBD1. The CDR3 has 14 residues. Germline V lookup: CDR1 LNHDA, CDR2 SQIVND (reference sequence). V lost 7 bases and J lost 9; bases outside the gene matches: 10. The chain's CDR3 is CASIGGQGPSEQFF. Here the CDR3 DNA reads TGTGCCAGTATAGGGGGACAGGGCCCGTCTGAGCAGTTCTTC.

The V and J genes are TRBV5-6 and TRBJ2-1; D might be TRBD2 (5 bases). From germline, CDR1 is SGHDT and CDR2 YYEEEE. Trimming left V 0 bases short and J 9 bases short, with 10 bases between. The CDR3 consists of 13 residues. The CDR3 is CASSLGRSGEQFF. As DNA, the CDR3 is TGTGCCAGCAGCTTGGGTCGAAGCGGTGAGCAGTTCTTC.

V and J are TRBV5-6 and TRBJ1-1; perhaps TRBD1 as D (5 bases). CDR1 SGHDT and CDR2 YYEEEE come from the germline V gene. The CDR3 loop spans 13 amino acids. The ends were cut back, 10 bases at V and 4 bases at J, with 17 bases in the middle. The DNA of the CDR3 is TGTGCCGTCCACCGGTTTGGGGGCACTGAAGCTTTCTTT. Translated: CAVHRFGGTEAFF. Complete variable domain (other parts from reference TRBV5-6 and TRBJ1-1): DAGVTQSPTHLIKTRGQQVTLRCSPKSGHDTVSWYQQALGQGPQFIFQYYEEEERQRGNFPDRFSGHQFPNYSSELNVNALLLGDSALYLCAVHRFGGTEAFFGQGTRLTVV.

The rearrangement joins TRBV7-9 to TRBJ2-7, with D unclear. The CDR3 runs 11 residues. CDR1 and CDR2 from the germline V gene are SEHNR and FQNEAQ (reference sequence). The V end lost 5 bases, the J end lost 3 bases, and 5 bases lay between the germline ends. CDR3 protein: CASSTYYEQYF. CDR3 nucleotides: TGTGCCAGCAGCACTTACTACGAGCAGTACTTC. Looking up the rest from reference TRBV7-9 and TRBJ2-7 gives the full variable domain: DTGVSQNPRHKITKRGQNVTFRCDPISEHNRLYWYRQTLGQGPEFLTYFQNEAQLEKSRLLSDRFSAERPKGSFSTLEIQRTEQGDSAMYLCASSTYYEQYFGPGTRLTVT.

The CDR3 DNA sequence: TGTGCCAGCAGTTACGGCAGCGACTACGAGCAGTACTTC. Its protein is CASSYGSDYEQYF. The rearrangement uses TRBV27 and TRBJ2-7; D not resolved. Looked up from germline, CDR1 is MNHEY and CDR2 is SMNVEV (reference sequence). Trimming took off 4 bases at V and 3 bases at J, with 10 bases between the two ends. This CDR3 region has 13 residues.

This chain uses TRBV27 with TRBJ1-1, with D possibly matching TRBD1 (5 bases). The V gene lost 6 bases and the J gene lost 0 bases, with 17 bases spanning the gap. The CDR3 covers 16 residues. Germline V gene sequence: CDR1 MNHEY, CDR2 SMNVEV (reference sequence). This CDR3 reads CASSPDSSFMNTEAFF. CDR3 in DNA: TGTGCCAGCAGCCCTGACAGCTCTTTCATGAACACTGAAGCTTTCTTT.

This rearrangement joins TRBV4-1 to TRBJ2-5; TRBD1 is a possible D gene (7 bases). The CDR3 contains 18 residues. The V gene lost 0 bases and the J gene lost 3 bases, with 20 bases spanning the gap. The germline V gene encodes CDR1 MGHRA and CDR2 YSYEKL. For the CDR3, the DNA is TGCGCCAGCAGCCAAGATCAAGCAGGGGGGCAGGGCAAAGAGACCCAGTACTTC. As protein: CASSQDQAGGQGKETQYF.

The chain couples TRBV7-9 to TRBJ2-7; no firm D call. Trimming pared 5 bases from V and 5 bases from J, leaving 10 bases between. The CDR3 spans 12 residues. The germline V gene has CDR1 SEHNR and CDR2 FQNEAQ (reference sequence). The CDR3 spells CASSLRVHEQYF. The CDR3, as DNA: TGTGCCAGCAGCCTACGGGTCCACGAGCAGTACTTC.

This chain uses TRBV4-3 with TRBJ2-7; D may match TRBD1 or TRBD2 (6 bases each). CDR1 is LGHNA, CDR2 YSLEER, per germline. The CDR3 consists of 14 residues. The V and J ends lost 0 bases and 3 bases respectively, with 9 bases between them. The CDR3 loop reads CASSQEGGDYEQYF. CDR3 sequence (DNA): TGCGCCAGCAGCCAAGAGGGGGGCGACTACGAGCAGTACTTC.

This chain joins TRBV27 and TRBJ2-7; TRBD2 aligns across 7 bases. The CDR3 has 16 amino acids. Trimming at V came to 2 bases and at J to 0 bases, leaving 7 bases not matched to a gene. Germline V gene sequence: CDR1 MNHEY, CDR2 SMNVEV (reference sequence). The CDR3 nucleotides read TGTGCCAGCAGTTTAGATGCCGGGACTATCTCCTACGAGCAGTACTTC. Amino acid sequence: CASSLDAGTISYEQYF.

The sample holds one count of this clone. This CDR3 is CATLLQGVRNTDTQYF. For the CDR3, the DNA is TGTGCCACCCTATTACAGGGGGTCCGAAACACAGATACGCAGTATTTT. The gene calls are TRBV28 and TRBJ2-3; 8 nucleotides line up with TRBD1. Trimming at V came to 10 bases and at J to 2 bases, leaving 14 bases not matched to a gene. The CDR3 covers 16 residues. In germline, CDR1 is MDHEN, CDR2 SYDVKM.

The V call is TRBV6-1, the J call TRBJ1-2; a weak D match, TRBD1 (5 bases). Germline V lookup: CDR1 MNHNS, CDR2 SASEGT. The CDR3 has 13 residues. V gave up 2 bases and J gave up 5 bases, with 9 bases separating them. CDR3: CASSERQRYGYTF. CDR3 nucleotide sequence: TGTGCCAGCAGTGAACGACAGCGGTATGGCTACACCTTC.

The chain recombines TRBV28 with TRBJ2-1; TRBD2 matches at 8 bases. CDR1 is MDHEN, CDR2 SYDVKM, per germline. J lost 1 base, V lost 6 bases, and 5 bases had no gene match. The CDR3 is 15 residues long. CDR3 nucleotides: TGTGCCAGCAGGCCCATAGCGGGATCCTACAATGAGCAGTTCTTC. This codes for CASRPIAGSYNEQFF. Supplemented by reference TRBV28 and TRBJ2-1, the full variable domain reads DVKVTQSSRYLVKRTGEKVFLECVQDMDHENMFWYRQDPGLGLRLIYFSYDVKMKEKGDIPEGYSVSREKKERFSLILESASTNQTSMYLCASRPIAGSYNEQFFGPGTRLTVL.

This chain joins TRBV10-3 and TRBJ2-7; no clear D gene. CDR1 and CDR2 (germline): ENHRY, SYGVKD. The CDR3 spans 12 residues. The V end was cut by 4 bases, the J end by 6 bases, with 10 bases between. CDR3 sequence: CAISVIGFEQYF. For the CDR3, the DNA is TGTGCCATCAGTGTAATAGGGTTCGAGCAGTACTTC.

The V and J genes are TRBV13 and TRBJ2-1, with D hard to call. The ends were cut back, 5 bases at V and 4 bases at J, with 3 bases in the middle. The germline gives CDR1 PRHDT, CDR2 FYEKMQ (reference sequence). CDR3 size: 11 residues. The CDR3 DNA reads TGTGCCAGCAGCCAATACAATGAGCAGTTCTTC. Its protein product is CASSQYNEQFF. The full variable domain, with the rest looked up from reference TRBV13 and TRBJ2-1, is AAGVIQSPRHLIKEKRETATLKCYPIPRHDTVYWYQQGPGQDPQFLISFYEKMQSDKGSIPDRFSAQQFSDYHSELNMSSLELGDSALYFCASSQYNEQFFGPGTRLTVL.

The genes are TRBV27 and TRBJ2-3; the match to TRBD2 covers 12 bases. Looked up from germline, CDR1 is MNHEY and CDR2 is SMNVEV (reference sequence). This CDR3 region has 16 residues. The V segment lost 6 bases and the J segment 6 bases; nucleotides outside the gene matches: 10. Here the CDR3 reads CASSLLAGGSLDTQYF. CDR3 DNA: TGTGCCAGCAGCCTCCTAGCGGGGGGGTCTTTGGATACGCAGTATTTT.

The genes are TRBV7-2 and TRBJ2-1; D is perhaps TRBD2 (6 bases). CDR1 SGHTA and CDR2 FQGNSA come from the germline V gene. The ends were cut back, 5 bases at V and 9 bases at J, with 20 bases in the middle. CDR3 length: 15 amino acids. CDR3 in DNA: TGTGCCAGCAGCCACGGGACTTTTGCTTCGGGTGAGCAGTTCTTC. This gives the protein CASSHGTFASGEQFF.

The chain has TRBV2 and TRBJ2-7; 8 bases agree with TRBD1. CDR3 size: 18 residues. The V gene end was trimmed by 5 bases and the J gene end by 1 base; junction bases not matched to a gene: 16. Germline V gene lookup returns CDR1 SNHLY and CDR2 FYNNEI. Written as DNA, the CDR3 is TGTGCCAGCAGTAACCCGACCGCCGGGACAGGTCTATCCTACGAGCAGTACTTC. It specifies CASSNPTAGTGLSYEQYF.

V gene TRBV19 combines with J gene TRBJ1-5; tentative D call: TRBD1 (5 bases). Germline CDR1 and CDR2: LNHDA and SQIVND (reference sequence). This CDR3 has 17 amino acids. V was trimmed by 2 bases and J by 0 bases, leaving 14 bases between them. The CDR3 coding sequence is TGTGCCAGTAGTATAAAGGGGCAGAGCTATAGCAATCAGCCCCAGCATTTT. This sequence encodes CASSIKGQSYSNQPQHF.

The V call is TRBV2, the J call TRBJ2-7, with 8 bases identical to TRBD2. This CDR3 contains 13 residues. CDR1 and CDR2 (germline): SNHLY, FYNNEI. The V segment lost 10 bases and the J segment 1 base; nucleotides outside the gene matches: 6. The CDR3 DNA reads as TGTGCCATCAGCGGGAGAGCGTCCTACGAGCAGTACTTC. Residues: CAISGRASYEQYF.